This T cell receptor beta chain originates from a study of blood T cell repertoires in COVID-19. Across the whole study: Sample material is recorded as cDNA or gDNA derived from T cells, B-cell-depleted T cells, or PBMCs.

Trimming cost V 5 bases and J 5 bases, with 12 bases left between them. CDR1 and CDR2 from the germline V gene are SGHTA and FQGTGA. This CDR3 is built from 13 residues. Per the authors' pipeline: Counts of nucleated cells, estimated from reference gene primer amplification, were obtained. Only in-frame clones appear in the TCRdb table, and some are missing; sequencing was by immunoSEQ multiplex PCR. That table gives V, J and clone size, and the DNA gave D and trimming. This sample has a few hundred thousand clones, with roughly 87% found just once. The gene calls are TRBV7-3 and TRBJ1-1, with D perhaps matching TRBD1 (6 bases). The receptor comes from a woman between 40 and 55 years old who had recovered from COVID-19. The sequencing sample was made of peripheral blood. The CDR3 sequence: CASSANRETEAFF. In DNA, the CDR3 is TGTGCCAGCAGCGCAAACAGGGAAACTGAAGCTTTCTTT. The whole variable domain, remainder taken from reference TRBV7-3 and TRBJ1-1, is GAGVSQTPSNKVTEKGKYVELRCDPISGHTALYWYRQSLGQGPEFLIYFQGTGAADDSGLPNDRFFAVRPEGSVSTLKIQRTERGDSAVYLCASSANRETEAFFGQGTRLTVV.